What follows are 17 T cell receptor beta chains derived from one specimen sequenced in a study of blood T cells in healthy people across ages. Primers used in a second PCR of about 6 to 11 cycles were a sample-barcoded 5' primer and a J-beta primer mix. Via MiXCR, TCRdb re-called the 5' RACE reads, giving one row per CDR3 protein. The sample carries fewer than 1,200,000 distinct CDR3 sequences, approximately 25% recorded once. In addition, the sample was reused for a study of T cells of mothers and their children.

The material sequenced was blood. All receptors come from a girl aged 2-10 years in good health.

In its sample, this clonotype was seen a few times. The chain recombines TRBV2 with TRBJ2-6; D may be TRBD2 (6 bases). V gave up 1 base and J gave up 4 bases, with 17 bases separating them. Germline values: CDR1 SNHLY, CDR2 FYNNEI. The CDR3 is 18 residues long. CDR3 in amino acids: CASSEDPREDEGANVLTF. In nucleotides, the CDR3 is TGTGCCAGCAGTGAAGACCCTAGGGAGGACGAGGGGGCCAACGTCCTGACTTTC.

The rearrangement joins TRBV20-1 to TRBJ1-2, with D uncertain. V lost 3 bases, J lost 2 bases, and 10 bases lay in between. CDR1 is DFQATT, CDR2 SNEGSKA, per germline (reference sequence). The CDR3 has 13 residues. The CDR3 sequence: CSASRRQNYGYTF. CDR3 nucleotides: TGCAGTGCTAGTCGCCGACAAAACTATGGCTACACCTTC.

In this sample, this clonotype turned up a few times. This rearrangement joins TRBV11-2 to TRBJ2-2; 13 bases are a match to TRBD2. J was trimmed by 1 base and V by 8 bases; bases with no gene match: 7. This CDR3 has 17 amino acids. From germline, CDR1 is SGHAT and CDR2 FQNNGV. The CDR3, as DNA: TGTGCCAGCGGGAAGACTAGCGGGGGGTGGAACACCGGGGAGCTGTTTTTT. Translated, it gives CASGKTSGGWNTGELFF.

The genes are TRBV4-1 and TRBJ1-5; maybe TRBD1 (6 bases). Trimming stripped 4 bases from V and 3 bases from J, with 10 bases between. The CDR3 runs to 14 residues. Germline CDR1 is MGHRA and CDR2 is YSYEKL. CDR3 coding DNA: TGCGCCAGCAGCCCCCCAGGGGCCAATCAGCCCCAGCATTTT. It specifies CASSPPGANQPQHF.

The table lists this clonotype with a few counts. The CDR3, as DNA: TGCAGCGTTGAGCGGGAGGCCCCCAACAATGAGCAGTTCTTC. Residues: CSVEREAPNNEQFF. The chain joins TRBV29-1 to TRBJ2-1; 8 bases map to TRBD2. The V gene's germline CDR1 is SQVTM and CDR2 ANQGSEA. Germline trimming cut 3 bases from V and 5 bases from J; bases unmatched to any gene: 6. The CDR3 spans 14 residues.

The gene calls are TRBV7-9 and TRBJ2-3; 11 nucleotides line up with TRBD2. V shed 5 bases and J 4 bases; nucleotides not matched to a gene: 14. CDR3 length: 18 residues. Germline V gene data show CDR1 as SEHNR and CDR2 as FQNEAQ (reference sequence). The CDR3 spells CASSPLAGGAVSSDTQYF. As DNA, the CDR3 is TGTGCCAGCAGCCCATTAGCGGGAGGGGCCGTTTCGTCAGATACGCAGTATTTT.

The chain carries TRBV11-2 and TRBJ2-1; maybe TRBD2 (6 bases). V shed 1 base and J shed 5 bases, with 12 bases lying between them. Germline CDR1 reads SGHAT; CDR2 reads FQNNGV. This CDR3 has 15 amino acids. In nucleotides, the CDR3 is TGTGCCAGCAGCTTAGGGTCGACTAGGGACAATGAGCAGTTCTTC. Translating gives CASSLGSTRDNEQFF.

This sequence joins TRBV29-1 and TRBJ2-1; tentative D call: TRBD1 (5 bases). CDR3 length: 16 amino acids. The germline CDR1 and CDR2 sequences are SQVTM and ANQGSEA. V was clipped by 2 bases and J by 4 bases, with 18 bases between them. The CDR3 region is CSVEFLSAGNYNEQFF. CDR3 bases: TGCAGCGTTGAATTCTTATCGGCAGGGAATTACAATGAGCAGTTCTTC.

The table lists this clonotype with a few counts. This chain uses TRBV27 with TRBJ2-5; D is possibly TRBD1 or TRBD2 (5 bases each). Germline lookup yields CDR1 MNHEY and CDR2 SMNVEV (reference sequence). The CDR3 has 19 amino acids. The ends were cut back, 5 bases at V and 1 base at J, with 26 bases in the middle. In DNA form, the CDR3 reads TGTGCCAGCAGTCCAGCCGGGACCTCCTATCCCGTACTCCAAGAGACCCAGTACTTC. Translation: CASSPAGTSYPVLQETQYF.

The sample holds a few counts of this clonotype. This chain uses TRBV11-2 with TRBJ2-5; D not resolved. Germline-derived CDR1 and CDR2 are SGHAT and FQNNGV. The CDR3 extends over 15 amino acids. V shed 4 bases and J shed 6 bases, with 18 bases lying between them. This CDR3 reads CASSSSIVGRQTQYF. DNA of the CDR3: TGTGCCAGCAGCTCGTCCATTGTGGGTAGGCAGACCCAGTACTTC.

In its sample, this clonotype was seen a few times. The V and J genes are TRBV20-1 and TRBJ2-1; 8 bases line up with TRBD2. This CDR3 comprises 16 residues. Germline V gene sequence: CDR1 DFQATT, CDR2 SNEGSKA (reference sequence). Trimming removed 1 base from V and 7 bases from J; junction bases left unmatched: 12. CDR3 protein: CSARVLLSGRGNEQFF. The CDR3 nucleotides read TGCAGTGCTAGAGTTTTATTGAGCGGGAGAGGGAATGAGCAGTTCTTC.

This clonotype showed up just a few times. The chain recombines TRBV7-2 with TRBJ1-6; D gene unclear. Trimming removed 0 bases from V and 0 bases from J, with 12 bases in between. CDR1 and CDR2 from the germline V gene are SGHTA and FQGNSA. The CDR3 sequence is 18 residues long. In nucleotides, the CDR3 is TGTGCCAGCAGCTTAGCTGCGAGAGTGAGCTCCTATAATTCACCCCTCCACTTT. This encodes CASSLAARVSSYNSPLHF. Using reference TRBV7-2 and TRBJ1-6 for the parts outside the CDR3, the full variable domain is GAGVSQSPSNKVTEKGKDVELRCDPISGHTALYWYRQSLGQGLEFLIYFQGNSAPDKSGLPSDRFSAERTGGSVSTLTIQRTQQEDSAVYLCASSLAARVSSYNSPLHFGNGTRLTVT.

The rearrangement uses TRBV9 and TRBJ1-3, with a possible D match to TRBD1 (5 bases). Germline V gives CDR1 SGDLS, CDR2 YYNGEE. The CDR3 loop spans 14 amino acids. The V end was cut by 2 bases, the J end by 0 bases, with 6 bases between. CDR3 loop: CASSVGDSGNTIYF. The CDR3, as DNA: TGTGCCAGCAGCGTGGGGGACTCTGGAAACACCATATATTTT.

This clonotype has only a few counts. The CDR3 loop is CASSHLGTADGYTF. CDR3 in DNA: TGTGCCAGCAGCCACCTAGGGACAGCGGATGGCTACACCTTC. V gene TRBV3-1 combines with J gene TRBJ1-2; 7 bases agree with TRBD1. Germline assignment: CDR1 LGHDT and CDR2 YNNKEL (reference sequence). Losses at the gene ends were 3 bases for V and 6 bases for J; bases not matched to a gene: 7. The CDR3 has 14 residues.

V and J are TRBV7-8 and TRBJ1-1; possible D gene TRBD1, 6 bases. V lost 2 bases, J lost 0 bases, and 13 bases lay in between. This CDR3 region has 16 residues. Germline lookup yields CDR1 SGHVS and CDR2 FQNEAQ. CDR3 sequence reads: CASSLRGDGMNTEAFF. CDR3 DNA: TGTGCCAGCAGCTTAAGGGGGGACGGCATGAACACTGAAGCTTTCTTT.

This clonotype was detected only a few times. V is TRBV2 and J is TRBJ2-1; no reliable D call. Trimming took 6 bases from V and 6 from J, leaving 6 bases between them. Germline V CDR1 and CDR2: SNHLY, FYNNEI. This CDR3 has 11 amino acids. Here the CDR3 reads CASREFNEQFF. The CDR3 DNA sequence: TGTGCCAGCAGAGAGTTCAATGAGCAGTTCTTC. The complete variable domain, with remaining parts taken from reference TRBV2 and TRBJ2-1, reads EPEVTQTPSHQVTQMGQEVILRCVPISNHLYFYWYRQILGQKVEFLVSFYNNEISEKSEIFDDQFSVERPDGSNFTLKIRSTKLEDSAMYFCASREFNEQFFGPGTRLTVL.

The chain employs TRBV29-1 and TRBJ2-7; D is uncertain. CDR1 SQVTM and CDR2 ANQGSEA come from the germline V gene. The CDR3 covers 14 residues. Trimming took off 3 bases at V and 5 bases at J, with 17 bases between the two ends. The CDR3 region is CSVEISGSPHEQYF. Here the CDR3 DNA reads TGCAGCGTTGAGATTTCCGGCAGTCCCCACGAGCAGTACTTC.